The clone carrying this T cell receptor beta chain was seen only a few times. Its matching antigen is unknown. The extraction recovered at least 6 micrograms of total RNA per sample. The sample originates from a study of blood T cells in healthy people across ages. A J-beta primer mix and a sample-barcoded 5' primer were used in a second PCR of roughly 7 to 12 cycles. From the 5' RACE reads, TCRdb called clonotypes with MiXCR, one entry per CDR3 protein. The data hold under 1,100,000 distinct CDR3 sequences, with around 27% observed a single time. Study findings and constraints: Expanded clonotype changes were possibly confounded by unknown donor CMV status.

V was pared by 1 base and J by 5 bases, with 9 bases between. This CDR3 contains 13 residues. Per germline, CDR1 DFQATT and CDR2 SNEGSKA (reference sequence). This same sample was also part of a study on T cells of mothers and their children. That publication notes: The study found slightly higher but non-significant overlap in related versus unrelated mother-child pairs.

This clonotype originated in a girl aged 2-9 years in good health. The gene calls are TRBV20-1 and TRBJ2-1; D is undetermined. The specimen sequenced was blood. CDR3 sequence: CSARAITHNEQFF. In DNA form, the CDR3 reads TGCAGTGCTAGAGCGATTACCCACAATGAGCAGTTCTTC.